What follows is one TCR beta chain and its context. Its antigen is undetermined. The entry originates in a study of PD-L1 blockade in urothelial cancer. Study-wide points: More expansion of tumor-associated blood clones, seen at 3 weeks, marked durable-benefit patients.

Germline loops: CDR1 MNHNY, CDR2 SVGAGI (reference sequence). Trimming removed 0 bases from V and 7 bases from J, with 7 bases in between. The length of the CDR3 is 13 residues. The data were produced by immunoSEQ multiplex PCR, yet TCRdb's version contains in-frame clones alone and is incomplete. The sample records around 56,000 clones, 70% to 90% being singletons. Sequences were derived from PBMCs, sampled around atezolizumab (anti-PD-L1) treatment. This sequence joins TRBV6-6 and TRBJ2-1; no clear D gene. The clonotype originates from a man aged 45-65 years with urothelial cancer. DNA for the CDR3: TGTGCCAGCAGTTACTCCCAACGGAATGAGCAGTTCTTC. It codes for CASSYSQRNEQFF.